Below, 14 T cell receptor beta chains from the same sample are listed, as sequenced in a study of OX40 agonist ivuxolimab in advanced cancers. Using immunoSEQ multiplex PCR, the repertoire was profiled, and TCRdb retains in-frame clones only, with some absent. The table lists 65,000 to 80,000 clones, around 90% of them singletons. The sample was CD4+ or CD8+ T cells sorted from blood, taken in a trial of the OX40 agonist ivuxolimab. The source is an adult with an advanced solid tumor such as melanoma, head and neck, liver or kidney cancer.

The chain is built from TRBV7-2 and TRBJ2-1, with 16 bases that match TRBD2. V lost 5 bases to trimming and J lost 15 bases; unmatched junction nucleotides: 10. The CDR3 extends over 15 amino acids. Germline V gene data show CDR1 as SGHTA and CDR2 as FQGNSA. CDR3 residues: CASSTRGLAGGETFF. The CDR3 DNA is TGTGCCAGCAGCACCCGGGGACTAGCGGGAGGGGAGACGTTCTTC. The variable domain in full, with the rest retrieved from reference TRBV7-2 and TRBJ2-1, is GAGVSQSPSNKVTEKGKDVELRCDPISGHTALYWYRQSLGQGLEFLIYFQGNSAPDKSGLPSDRFSAERTGGSVSTLTIQRTQQEDSAVYLCASSTRGLAGGETFFGPGTRLTVL.

The chain employs TRBV6-1 and TRBJ1-1; D gene unclear. The CDR3 consists of 11 residues. Germline lookup yields CDR1 MNHNS and CDR2 SASEGT. The CDR3: CETVMNTEAFF. CDR3 coding DNA: TGTGAAACAGTTATGAACACTGAAGCTTTCTTT.

The chain links TRBV7-4 to TRBJ1-2; no definite D call. Trimming took off 2 bases at V and 7 bases at J, with 8 bases between the two ends. This CDR3 is built from 12 residues. Germline V CDR1 and CDR2: SGHVT, SQSDAQ. CDR3 residues: CASSLQTFGYTF. CDR3 DNA sequence: TGTGCCAGCAGCTTACAGACATTTGGCTACACCTTC.

The rearrangement joins TRBV5-4 to TRBJ2-2; weak D call: TRBD2 (6 bases). From germline, CDR1 is SGHNT and CDR2 YYREEE (reference sequence). Trimming took 1 base from V and 1 from J, leaving 11 bases between them. The CDR3 has 16 residues. In DNA form, the CDR3 reads TGTGCCAGCAGCTTGTGGGGGGTTATGAACACCGGGGAGCTGTTTTTT. Translation: CASSLWGVMNTGELFF.

This clone was recorded once. This chain links TRBV2 with TRBJ1-2; D is undetermined. The V gene's germline CDR1 is SNHLY and CDR2 FYNNEI. The CDR3 is 14 residues long. Trimming took 6 bases from V and 0 from J, leaving 11 bases between them. CDR3 protein: CASSETRANYGYTF. CDR3 DNA: TGTGCCAGCAGCGAGACAAGAGCTAACTATGGCTACACCTTC.

This chain uses TRBV7-2 with TRBJ2-1; D might be TRBD2 (6 bases). The CDR3 has 13 residues. With 4 bases removed from V and 7 bases from J, the gap between germline ends came to 11 bases. CDR1 and CDR2 (germline): SGHTA, FQGNSA. The chain's CDR3 is CASSSGLRNEQFF. CDR3 bases: TGTGCCAGCAGCTCGGGACTGCGGAATGAGCAGTTCTTC.

V is TRBV19 and J is TRBJ2-7, with D perhaps assigned TRBD1 or TRBD2 (5 bases each). Trimming removed 4 bases from V and 1 base from J, with 23 bases in between. CDR3 length: 18 amino acids. Germline CDR1 is LNHDA and CDR2 is SQIVND (reference sequence). The DNA for the CDR3 is TGTGCCAGTAGTACGTCAGAGTGGGACCGCGTAAAATCCTACGAGCAGTACTTC. It specifies CASSTSEWDRVKSYEQYF.

This rearrangement joins TRBV4-1 to TRBJ1-2; D is possibly TRBD1 (6 bases). The CDR3 totals 16 residues. Per the germline V gene, CDR1 is MGHRA and CDR2 is YSYEKL. Between the trimmed V and J ends, which lost 2 bases and 4 bases, there was a span of 17 bases. The CDR3 DNA reads TGCGCCAGCAGCCAAAACCGGGGGGGACACTTCTATGGCTACACCTTC. Translation gives CASSQNRGGHFYGYTF.

The chain joins TRBV5-4 to TRBJ2-2; 10 bases map to TRBD2. Unmatched junction bases numbered 10, after V lost 0 bases and J lost 17 bases. CDR1 and CDR2 from the germline V gene are SGHNT and YYREEE (reference sequence). This CDR3 region has 14 residues. CDR3 sequence reads: CASSLGFGTSVTFF. The CDR3 bases are TGTGCCAGCAGCTTGGGTTTTGGGACTAGCGTCACCTTTTTT. The full variable domain, in which reference TRBV5-4 and TRBJ2-2 provide the parts outside the CDR3, is ETGVTQSPTHLIKTRGQQVTLRCSSQSGHNTVSWYQQALGQGPQFIFQYYREEENGRGNFPPRFSGLQFPNYSSELNVNALELDDSALYLCASSLGFGTSVTFFGEGSRLTVL.

This chain links TRBV6-5 with TRBJ2-7; D is undetermined. This CDR3 contains 12 residues. Germline values: CDR1 MNHEY, CDR2 SVGAGI. Trimming stripped 7 bases from V and 6 bases from J, with 13 bases between. The CDR3 sequence: CASTARKGEQYF. In DNA, the CDR3 is TGTGCCAGCACCGCTAGGAAGGGCGAGCAGTACTTC.

The V call is TRBV5-5, the J call TRBJ2-3; 13 positions agree with TRBD2. Trimming cost V 4 bases and J 7 bases; bases outside gene matches: 3. The CDR3 runs to 14 residues. Looked up from germline, CDR1 is SGHKS and CDR2 is YYEKEE (reference sequence). As DNA, the CDR3 is TGTGCCAGCAGCCGGACTAGCGGGAGTTATACGCAGTATTTT. Protein sequence: CASSRTSGSYTQYF.

The V gene is TRBV27, the J gene TRBJ2-2; unclear D gene. With 8 bases removed from V and 5 bases from J, the gap between germline ends came to 9 bases. Per the germline V gene, CDR1 is MNHEY and CDR2 is SMNVEV (reference sequence). The CDR3 length is 12 residues. The CDR3 DNA sequence: TGTGCCAGCTGGCGGTTTACCGGGGAGCTGTTTTTT. Its protein is CASWRFTGELFF.

This chain links TRBV7-9 with TRBJ1-4; 12 bases map to TRBD1. Germline V gene lookup returns CDR1 SEHNR and CDR2 FQNEAQ (reference sequence). With 5 bases clipped from V and 4 bases from J, the junction kept 5 bases outside the gene matches. CDR3 length equals 16 residues. In DNA form, the CDR3 reads TGTGCCAGCAGCCCGGGACAGGGGGCGGTTAATGAAAAACTGTTTTTT. Residues: CASSPGQGAVNEKLFF.

The table lists this clone with a count of one. V is TRBV11-1 and J is TRBJ2-7; TRBD1 matches 10 bases. The CDR3 loop spans 17 amino acids. V was clipped by 5 bases and J by 3 bases; unmatched bases: 13. Germline-derived CDR1 and CDR2 are SGHAT and FQDESV (reference sequence). The CDR3 region is CASSRGVTGGAGYEQYF. In DNA form, the CDR3 reads TGTGCCAGCAGCCGAGGGGTGACAGGGGGCGCGGGCTACGAGCAGTACTTC.